This T cell receptor (beta chain) was found in a study of vaccination effects on CD4 cells after COVID-19 (dated by TCRdb to between 2021 and 2024). At the level of the whole study: Post-vaccine samples across the study were collected a median of 72 days after the second dose, with a range of 14 to 241. In both COVID-19 convalescent patients and infection-naive vaccine recipients, the study compared SARS-CoV-2 spike-specific CD4+ TCR repertoires from before mRNA vaccination with those from after it. The full study included 9 to 10 COVID-19 convalescent patients and a few SARS-CoV-2-naive healthy vaccine recipients. The Oncomine TCR Beta short-read assay on an Illumina iSeq 100 was used to sequence cultures from other donors in the study. What the authors observed across the whole study: Among healthy vaccine recipients, nearly all vaccine-induced clones were SARS-CoV-2 mono-reactive, and just 1 of 255 was cross-reactive with common cold coronaviruses. Only a small number of convalescent patients were included, and no early post-infection timepoints were available, which limited the study. Marked clonal contraction was observed in both infection-induced and vaccine-induced clones at late post-vaccination timepoints, consistent with waning T cell responses.

About this clone: This clone's antigen is unknown. Per-nucleotide qualities are absent, and no much larger clonotype sits a single base away.

Inclusive of the bounding cysteine and phenylalanine, the CDR3 is 12 residues long. Only the CDR3 region is kept as DNA, spanning 36 bases read in frame from base 1. Cut back by 4 bases and 11 bases, the V and J ends lie 13 bases apart. CDR1 KGHDR and CDR2 SFDVKD were looked up in the germline V gene. Library creation used the immunoSEQ multiplex PCR assay. DNA from the cultured and isolated CD4+ T cells underwent TCR beta CDR3 sequencing. Per the source publication's procedure: The analysis removed non-productive TCR sequences, trimmed reads to the CDR3 region, and retained only CDR3s that were 7 or more amino acids long. Antigen-specific clonotypes were identified with the MANAFEST web app by comparing expansion in peptide wells against reference cultures. To be called positive, a clone needed expansion at FDR<0.05 compared with the reference and with all other wells, an odds ratio greater than 5, and a frequency greater than 0.1% in two replicate wells. A clonotype was called cross-reactive if it was significantly expanded both in SARS-CoV-2 spike wells and in at least one common cold coronavirus spike condition. CDR3 similarity was assessed by Levenshtein distance with the stringdist R package, and unrooted trees were built with ape in R 3.6.1. The clones in this table, taken by TCRdb from immuneACCESS, are in-frame only. Not every clone is retained; where verified, under half of the shortfall comes from an unresolved V gene, and the cause of the rest is unknown. That table supplies the V and J calls and clone size; D and trimming were determined from the DNA. Within this sample are around 25,000 clones, with 60% to 80% of them counted one time only. Roughly 6.5% of the sample is held by the ten biggest clonotypes.

To identify antigen-specific CD4+ T cell clonotypes by their expansion, the ViraFEST assay first stimulated PBMC with viral peptide pools and then applied TCR sequencing. After about 9 days of culture, CD4+ T cells were isolated with the EasySep CD4+ T cell isolation kit. Two doses of either the BNT162b2 or the mRNA-1273 mRNA SARS-CoV-2 vaccine were administered to participants. Healthy vaccine recipients had no prior SARS-CoV-2 infection, confirmed by negative nucleocapsid antibodies before and after vaccination. Some 2 million PBMC per well were cultured with around 10 ug/ml peptides in IMDM containing 5% human AB serum, approximately 10 IU/ml IL-2 and gentamicin. On days 3 and 7, half of the culture medium was replaced with fresh IL-2-containing medium. Unless otherwise noted, each peptide stimulation condition was cultured in triplicate wells. Using Ficoll-Paque Plus gradient centrifugation, PBMC were separated from whole blood and then either used fresh or cryopreserved at -140C. The overlapping peptide pools covered the spike proteins of SARS-CoV-2 as well as those of the common cold coronaviruses HCoV-NL63, HCoV-OC43 and HCoV-229E. The QIAamp micro DNA kit was used to extract genomic DNA from the cultured CD4+ T cells.

Sequences were derived from CD4+ T cells from PBMCs cultured with SARS-CoV-2 spike peptides, sampled after COVID-19 vaccination. The cell subset or site tag for this specimen amounts to: SARS-CoV-2 spike overlapping peptide pool stimulation. Here the chain combines TRBV24-1 and TRBJ1-1, with the D gene call left open. This receptor was identified in a human donor who received a COVID-19 vaccine. Some clones in this sample may be carry-over from other donors' samples. The nucleotides read TGTGCCACCAGTGACCCCTTAGGTGCGGCTTTCTTT. This is translated as CATSDPLGAAFF.